This record covers a single T cell receptor beta chain. The data stem from a study of STAT5B mutations in CD4+ large granular lymphocyte leukemia. Germline V gives CDR1 MNHNY, CDR2 SVGAGI (reference sequence). Trimming shortened V by 7 bases and J by 4 bases, and 11 bases separated the two germline ends. The CDR3 has 13 amino acids. The method was immunoSEQ multiplex PCR; TCRdb's version includes in-frame clones alone and lacks a portion of them. Of tens of thousands of clones in the sample, 60% to 80% are singletons; the top ten hold less than 10%. The clonotype comes from a human donor in good health. The chain employs TRBV6-6 and TRBJ2-1; tentatively, D is TRBD1 (7 bases). The source material was CD4+ T cells from blood buffy coats. The CDR3 sequence is CASKTGRYNEQFF. The CDR3 nucleotides are TGTGCCAGCAAGACAGGGAGGTACAATGAGCAGTTCTTC.